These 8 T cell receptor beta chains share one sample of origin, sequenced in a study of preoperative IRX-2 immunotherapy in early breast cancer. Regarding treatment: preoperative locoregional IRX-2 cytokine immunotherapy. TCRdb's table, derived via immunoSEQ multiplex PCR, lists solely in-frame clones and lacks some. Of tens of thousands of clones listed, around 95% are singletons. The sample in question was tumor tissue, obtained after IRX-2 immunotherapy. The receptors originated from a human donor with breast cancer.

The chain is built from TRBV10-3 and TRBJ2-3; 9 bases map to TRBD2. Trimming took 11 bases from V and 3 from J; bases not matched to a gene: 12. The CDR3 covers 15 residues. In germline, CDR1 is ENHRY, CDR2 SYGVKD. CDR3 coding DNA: TGTGCCGCGGCCTTGGGACTAGCATTGACAGATACGCAGTATTTT. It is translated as CAAALGLALTDTQYF.

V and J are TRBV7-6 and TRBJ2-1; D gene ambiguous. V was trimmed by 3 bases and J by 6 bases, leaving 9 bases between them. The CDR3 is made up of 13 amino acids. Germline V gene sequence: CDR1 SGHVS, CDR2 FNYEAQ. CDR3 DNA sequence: TGTGCCAGCAGCTTGTGGCCGGGCAATGAGCAGTTCTTC. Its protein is CASSLWPGNEQFF.

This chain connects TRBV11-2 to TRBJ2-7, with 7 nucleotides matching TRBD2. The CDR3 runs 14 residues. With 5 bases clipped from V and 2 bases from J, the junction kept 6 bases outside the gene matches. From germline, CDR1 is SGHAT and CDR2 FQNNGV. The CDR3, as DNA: TGTGCCAGCAGCCTCGGACTAGGACCCTACGAGCAGTACTTC. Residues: CASSLGLGPYEQYF.

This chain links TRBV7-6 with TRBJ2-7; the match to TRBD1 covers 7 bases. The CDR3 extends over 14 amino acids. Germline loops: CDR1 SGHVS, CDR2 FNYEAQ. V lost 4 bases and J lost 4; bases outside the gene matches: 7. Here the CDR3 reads CASSSRQGRYEQYF. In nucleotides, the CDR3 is TGTGCCAGCAGCTCGAGACAGGGTCGGTACGAGCAGTACTTC.

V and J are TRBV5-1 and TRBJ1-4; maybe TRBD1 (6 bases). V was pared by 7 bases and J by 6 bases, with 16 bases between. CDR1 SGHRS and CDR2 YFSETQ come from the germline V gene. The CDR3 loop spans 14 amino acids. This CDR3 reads CASRPGQSHEKLFF. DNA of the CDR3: TGCGCCAGCCGACCCGGACAGTCTCATGAAAAACTGTTTTTT.

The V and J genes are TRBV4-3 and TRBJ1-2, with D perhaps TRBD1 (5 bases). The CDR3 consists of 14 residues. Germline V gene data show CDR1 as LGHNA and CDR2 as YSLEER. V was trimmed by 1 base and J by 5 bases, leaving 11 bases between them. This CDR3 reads CASSQGTRAYGYTF. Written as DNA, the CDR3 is TGCGCCAGCAGCCAAGGTACCAGGGCTTATGGCTACACCTTC.

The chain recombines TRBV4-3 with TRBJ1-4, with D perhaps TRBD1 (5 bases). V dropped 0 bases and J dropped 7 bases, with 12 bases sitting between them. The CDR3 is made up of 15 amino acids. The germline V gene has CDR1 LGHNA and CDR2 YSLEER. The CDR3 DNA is TGCGCCAGCAGCCAAGATTTGGGGGGGGGTGAAAAACTGTTTTTT. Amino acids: CASSQDLGGGEKLFF.

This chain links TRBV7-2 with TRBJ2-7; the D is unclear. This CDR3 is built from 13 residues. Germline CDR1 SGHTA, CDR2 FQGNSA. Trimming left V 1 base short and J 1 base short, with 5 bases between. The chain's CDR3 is CASSLDGSYEQYF. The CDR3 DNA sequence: TGTGCCAGCAGCTTAGATGGATCCTACGAGCAGTACTTC.